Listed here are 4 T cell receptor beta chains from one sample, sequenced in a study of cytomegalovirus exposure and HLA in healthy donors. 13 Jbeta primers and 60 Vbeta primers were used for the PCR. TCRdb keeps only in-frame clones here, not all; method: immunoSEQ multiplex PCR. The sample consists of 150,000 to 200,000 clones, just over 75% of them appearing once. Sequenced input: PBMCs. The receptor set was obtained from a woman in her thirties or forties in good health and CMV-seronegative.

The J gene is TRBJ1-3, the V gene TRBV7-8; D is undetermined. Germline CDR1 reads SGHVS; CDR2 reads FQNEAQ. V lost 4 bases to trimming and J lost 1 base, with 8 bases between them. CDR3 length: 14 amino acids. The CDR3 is CASSSRESGNTIYF. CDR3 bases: TGTGCCAGCAGCTCCCGGGAGTCTGGAAACACCATATATTTT.

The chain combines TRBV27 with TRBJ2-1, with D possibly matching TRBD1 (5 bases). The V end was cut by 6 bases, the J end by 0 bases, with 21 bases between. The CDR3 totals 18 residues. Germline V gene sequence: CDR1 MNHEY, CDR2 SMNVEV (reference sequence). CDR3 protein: CASSTRQVGAASYNEQFF. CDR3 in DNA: TGTGCCAGCAGCACCCGCCAGGTAGGGGCCGCCTCCTACAATGAGCAGTTCTTC.

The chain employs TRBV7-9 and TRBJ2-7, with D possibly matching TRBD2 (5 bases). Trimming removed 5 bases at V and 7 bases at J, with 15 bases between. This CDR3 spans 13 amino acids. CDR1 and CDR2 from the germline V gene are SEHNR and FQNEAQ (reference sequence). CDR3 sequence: CASSPLQSGEQYF. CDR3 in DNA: TGTGCCAGCAGCCCCCTCCAATCGGGGGAGCAGTACTTC.

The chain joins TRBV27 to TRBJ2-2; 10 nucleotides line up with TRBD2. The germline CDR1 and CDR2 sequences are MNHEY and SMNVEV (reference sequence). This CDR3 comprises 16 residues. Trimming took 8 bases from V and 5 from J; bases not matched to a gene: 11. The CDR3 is CASCEHLAGETGELFF. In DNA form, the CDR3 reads TGTGCCAGCTGTGAACACCTAGCGGGAGAAACCGGGGAGCTGTTTTTT.